The next 10 T cell receptor beta chains were all read from a single sample in a study of T cells in Graves' hyperthyroidism and ophthalmopathy. Regions amplified from RNA transcripts were the TCR beta CDR3 regions. With the HTBI primer set, the TCR CDR3 went through a first round of RT-PCR. Each CDR3 protein is one row after TCRdb ran MiXCR on the multiplex PCR reads. The sample contains some 570,000 distinct CDR3 sequences, roughly 17% of which appear only once. Sequencing was performed on blood. The receptors were sampled from a woman aged 18 to 35 with Graves' ophthalmopathy.

In its sample, this clonotype was seen many times. V usage is TRBV2 and J usage is TRBJ1-6, with 7 positions matching TRBD1. From germline, CDR1 is SNHLY and CDR2 FYNNEI. This CDR3 is 15 amino acids long. The V and J ends lost 6 bases and 4 bases, in that order; junction bases with no gene match: 6. This chain's CDR3 is CASSQQGIYNSPLHF. In DNA, the CDR3 is TGTGCCAGCAGCCAACAGGGGATATATAATTCACCCCTCCACTTT.

The V and J genes are TRBV7-9 and TRBJ2-2; D perhaps matches TRBD1 (6 bases). This CDR3 contains 17 residues. V lost 5 bases and J lost 3, with 19 bases in between. Looked up from germline, CDR1 is SEHNR and CDR2 is FQNEAQ (reference sequence). The CDR3 protein is CASSPEGTTDHTGELFF. In nucleotides, the CDR3 is TGTGCCAGCAGCCCCGAGGGGACAACCGATCACACCGGGGAGCTGTTTTTT.

This clonotype has more than one count but fewer than ten. The chain has TRBV30 and TRBJ1-2; TRBD1 is a possible D gene (5 bases). This CDR3 region has 13 residues. Germline lookup yields CDR1 GTSNPN and CDR2 SVGIG (reference sequence). Trimming removed 3 bases from V and 6 bases from J, with 14 bases in between. CDR3 in DNA: TGTGCCTGGAGGGACAACGGACAAAATGGCTACACCTTC. This encodes CAWRDNGQNGYTF.

A few counts support this clonotype. A much bigger clone sits one base away, suggesting this may be a read error. The chain couples TRBV9 to TRBJ2-2; possible D gene TRBD2, 6 bases. Per the germline V gene, CDR1 is SGDLS and CDR2 is YYNGEE. The CDR3 is 14 residues long. The V and J ends lost 0 bases and 7 bases respectively, with 10 bases between them. The CDR3: CASSVAYGGGELFF. CDR3 DNA: TGTGCCAGCAGCGTAGCTTACGGGGGCGGGGAGCTGTTTTTT.

This clonotype showed up many times. The gene calls are TRBV2 and TRBJ1-1; the match to TRBD1 covers 7 bases. The CDR3 length is 14 residues. Germline CDR1 and CDR2: SNHLY and FYNNEI. J lost 4 bases, V lost 6 bases, and 8 bases had no gene match. The CDR3 DNA reads as TGTGCCAGCAGGGGGCTTACAGGGGCCACTGAAGCTTTCTTT. Its protein is CASRGLTGATEAFF.

The chain has TRBV10-3 and TRBJ1-2; 12 bases map to TRBD1. Germline V gene data show CDR1 as ENHRY and CDR2 as SYGVKD. V lost 7 bases, J lost 7 bases, and 7 bases stayed unmatched. The CDR3 covers 14 residues. The CDR3 loop reads CAINSGQGAVGYTF. Here the CDR3 DNA reads TGTGCCATCAACTCGGGACAGGGGGCTGTTGGCTACACCTTC.

This clonotype was detected ten times or more. The chain combines TRBV6-1 with TRBJ1-1; no firm D call. This CDR3 region has 14 residues. The germline CDR1 and CDR2 sequences are MNHNS and SASEGT. V was cut by 1 base and J by 6 bases, with 12 bases left in between. CDR3: CASSEVSDLPEAFF. As DNA, the CDR3 is TGTGCCAGCAGTGAAGTTTCCGATCTACCTGAAGCTTTCTTT.

This clonotype showed up many times. This chain links TRBV11-2 with TRBJ2-2; 7 bases map to TRBD2. From germline, CDR1 is SGHAT and CDR2 FQNNGV. V was clipped by 1 base and J by 5 bases; unmatched bases: 4. The CDR3 is 15 amino acids. Written as DNA, the CDR3 is TGTGCCAGCAGCTTAGGGACTAGTAGTACCGGGGAGCTGTTTTTT. It yields the protein CASSLGTSSTGELFF.

The genes are TRBV27 and TRBJ1-3, with a weak D call TRBD1 (6 bases). V was pared by 5 bases and J by 4 bases, with 12 bases between. The CDR3 has 14 amino acids. CDR1 and CDR2 from the germline V gene are MNHEY and SMNVEV (reference sequence). The CDR3 region is CASSGAGEGNTIYF. In DNA, the CDR3 is TGTGCCAGCAGTGGGGCAGGGGAGGGAAACACCATATATTTT.

This clonotype has a count of ten or more. V is TRBV19 and J is TRBJ2-4, with D tentatively TRBD1 (6 bases). The CDR3 totals 13 residues. Trimming removed 3 bases at V and 5 bases at J, with 8 bases between. Germline CDR1 is LNHDA and CDR2 is SQIVND (reference sequence). CDR3 DNA sequence: TGTGCCAGTAGTATGGGGGCGCAAAACATTCAGTACTTC. This codes for CASSMGAQNIQYF.